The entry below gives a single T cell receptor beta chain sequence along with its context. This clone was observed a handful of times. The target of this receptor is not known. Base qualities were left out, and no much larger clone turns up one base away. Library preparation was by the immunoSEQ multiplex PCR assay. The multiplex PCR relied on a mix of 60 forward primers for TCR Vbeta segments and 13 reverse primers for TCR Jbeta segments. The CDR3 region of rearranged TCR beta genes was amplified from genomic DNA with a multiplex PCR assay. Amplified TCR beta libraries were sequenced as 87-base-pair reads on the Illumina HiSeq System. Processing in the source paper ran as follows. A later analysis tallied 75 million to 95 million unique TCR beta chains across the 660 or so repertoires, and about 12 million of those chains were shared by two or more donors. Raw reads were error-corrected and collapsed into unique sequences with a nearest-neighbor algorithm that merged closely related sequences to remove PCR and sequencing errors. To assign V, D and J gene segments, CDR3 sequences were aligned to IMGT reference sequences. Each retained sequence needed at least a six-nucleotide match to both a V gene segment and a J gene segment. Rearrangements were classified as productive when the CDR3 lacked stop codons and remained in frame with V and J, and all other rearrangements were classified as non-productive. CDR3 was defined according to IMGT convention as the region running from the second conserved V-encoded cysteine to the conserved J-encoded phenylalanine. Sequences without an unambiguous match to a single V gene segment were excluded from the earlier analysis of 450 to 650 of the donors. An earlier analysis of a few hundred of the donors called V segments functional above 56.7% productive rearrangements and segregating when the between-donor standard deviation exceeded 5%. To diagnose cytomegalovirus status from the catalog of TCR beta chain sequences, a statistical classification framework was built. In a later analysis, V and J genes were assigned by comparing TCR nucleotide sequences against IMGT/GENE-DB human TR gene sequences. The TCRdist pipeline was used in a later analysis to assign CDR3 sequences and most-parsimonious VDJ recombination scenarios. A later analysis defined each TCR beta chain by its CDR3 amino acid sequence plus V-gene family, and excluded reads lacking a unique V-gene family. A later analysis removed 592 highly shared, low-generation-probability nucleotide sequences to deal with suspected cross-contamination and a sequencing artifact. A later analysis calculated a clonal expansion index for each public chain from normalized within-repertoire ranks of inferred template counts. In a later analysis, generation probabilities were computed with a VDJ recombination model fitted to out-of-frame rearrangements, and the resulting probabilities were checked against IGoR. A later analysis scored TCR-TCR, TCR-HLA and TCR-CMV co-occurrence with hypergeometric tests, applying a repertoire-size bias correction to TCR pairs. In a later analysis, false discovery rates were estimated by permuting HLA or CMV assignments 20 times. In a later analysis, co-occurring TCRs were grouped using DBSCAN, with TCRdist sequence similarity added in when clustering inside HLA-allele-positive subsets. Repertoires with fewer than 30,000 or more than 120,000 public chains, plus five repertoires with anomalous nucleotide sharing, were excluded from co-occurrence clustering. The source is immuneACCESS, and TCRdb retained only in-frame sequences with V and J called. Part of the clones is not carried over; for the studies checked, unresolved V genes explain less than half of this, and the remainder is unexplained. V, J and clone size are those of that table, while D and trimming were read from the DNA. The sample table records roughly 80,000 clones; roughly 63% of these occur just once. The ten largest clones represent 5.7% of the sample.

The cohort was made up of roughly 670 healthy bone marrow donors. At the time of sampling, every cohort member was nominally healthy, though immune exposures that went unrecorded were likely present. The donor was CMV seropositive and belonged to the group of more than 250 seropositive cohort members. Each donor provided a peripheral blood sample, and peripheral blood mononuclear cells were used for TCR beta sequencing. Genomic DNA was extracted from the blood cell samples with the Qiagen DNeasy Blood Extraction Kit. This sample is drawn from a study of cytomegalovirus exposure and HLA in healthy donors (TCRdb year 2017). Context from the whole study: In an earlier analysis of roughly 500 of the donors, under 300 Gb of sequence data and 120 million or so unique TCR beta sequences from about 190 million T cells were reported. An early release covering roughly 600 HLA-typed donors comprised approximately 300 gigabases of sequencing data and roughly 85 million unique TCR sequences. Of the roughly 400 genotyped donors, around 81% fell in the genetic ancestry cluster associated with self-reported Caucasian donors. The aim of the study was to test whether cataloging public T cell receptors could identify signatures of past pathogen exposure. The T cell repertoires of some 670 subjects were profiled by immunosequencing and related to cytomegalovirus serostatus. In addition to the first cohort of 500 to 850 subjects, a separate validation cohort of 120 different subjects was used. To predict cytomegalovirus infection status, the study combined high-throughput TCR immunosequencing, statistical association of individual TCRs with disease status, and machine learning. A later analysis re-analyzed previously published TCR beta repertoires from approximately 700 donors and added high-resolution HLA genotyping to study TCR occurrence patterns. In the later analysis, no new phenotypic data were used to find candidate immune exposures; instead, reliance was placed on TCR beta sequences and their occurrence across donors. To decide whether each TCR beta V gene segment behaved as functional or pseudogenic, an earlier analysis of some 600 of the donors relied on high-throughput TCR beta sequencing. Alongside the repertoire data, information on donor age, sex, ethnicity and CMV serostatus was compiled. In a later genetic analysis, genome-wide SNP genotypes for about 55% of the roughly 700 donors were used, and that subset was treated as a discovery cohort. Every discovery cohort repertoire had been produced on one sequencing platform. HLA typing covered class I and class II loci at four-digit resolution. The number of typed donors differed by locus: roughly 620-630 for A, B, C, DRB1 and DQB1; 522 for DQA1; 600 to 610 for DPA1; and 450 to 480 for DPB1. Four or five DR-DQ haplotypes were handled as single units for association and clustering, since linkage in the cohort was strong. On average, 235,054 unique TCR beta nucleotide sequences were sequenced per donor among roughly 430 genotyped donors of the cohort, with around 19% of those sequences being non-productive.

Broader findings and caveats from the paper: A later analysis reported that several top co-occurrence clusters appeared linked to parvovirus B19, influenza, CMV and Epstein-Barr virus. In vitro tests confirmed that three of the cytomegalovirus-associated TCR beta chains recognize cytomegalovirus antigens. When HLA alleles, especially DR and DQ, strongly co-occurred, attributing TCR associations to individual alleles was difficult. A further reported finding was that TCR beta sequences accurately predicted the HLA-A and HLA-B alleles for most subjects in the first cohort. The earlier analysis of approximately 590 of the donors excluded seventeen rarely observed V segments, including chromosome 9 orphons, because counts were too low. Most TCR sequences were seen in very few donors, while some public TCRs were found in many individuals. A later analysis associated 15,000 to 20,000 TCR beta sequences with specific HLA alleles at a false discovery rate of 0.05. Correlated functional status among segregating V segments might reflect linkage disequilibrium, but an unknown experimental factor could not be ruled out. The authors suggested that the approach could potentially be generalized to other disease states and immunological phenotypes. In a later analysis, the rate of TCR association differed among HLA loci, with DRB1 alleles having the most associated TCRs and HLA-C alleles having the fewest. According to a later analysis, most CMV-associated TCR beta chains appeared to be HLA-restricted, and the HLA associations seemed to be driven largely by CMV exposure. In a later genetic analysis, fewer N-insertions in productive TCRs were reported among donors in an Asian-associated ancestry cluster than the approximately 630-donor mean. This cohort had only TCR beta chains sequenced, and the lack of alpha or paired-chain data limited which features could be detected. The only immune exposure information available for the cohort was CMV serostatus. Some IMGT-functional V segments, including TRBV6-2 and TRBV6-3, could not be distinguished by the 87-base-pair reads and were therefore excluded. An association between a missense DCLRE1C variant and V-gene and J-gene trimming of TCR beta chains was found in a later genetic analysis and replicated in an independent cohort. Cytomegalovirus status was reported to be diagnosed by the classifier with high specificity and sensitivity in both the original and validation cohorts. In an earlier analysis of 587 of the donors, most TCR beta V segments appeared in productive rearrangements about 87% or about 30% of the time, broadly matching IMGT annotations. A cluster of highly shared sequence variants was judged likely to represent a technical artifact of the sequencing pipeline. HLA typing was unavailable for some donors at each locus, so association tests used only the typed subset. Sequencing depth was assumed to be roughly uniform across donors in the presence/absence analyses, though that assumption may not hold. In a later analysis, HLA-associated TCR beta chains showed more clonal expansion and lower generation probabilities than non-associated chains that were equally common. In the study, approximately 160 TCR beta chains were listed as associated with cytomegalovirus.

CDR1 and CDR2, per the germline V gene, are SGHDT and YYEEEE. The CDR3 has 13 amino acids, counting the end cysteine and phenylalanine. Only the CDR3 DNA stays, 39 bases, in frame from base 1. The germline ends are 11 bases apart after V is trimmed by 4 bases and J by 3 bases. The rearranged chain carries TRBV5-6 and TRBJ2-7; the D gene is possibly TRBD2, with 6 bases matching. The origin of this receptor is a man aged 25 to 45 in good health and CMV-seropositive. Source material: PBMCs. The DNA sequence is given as TGTGCCAGCAGCGGGGGGATGTTCTACGAGCAGTACTTC. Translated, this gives CASSGGMFYEQYF. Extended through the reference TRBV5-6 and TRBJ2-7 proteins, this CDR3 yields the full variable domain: DAGVTQSPTHLIKTRGQQVTLRCSPKSGHDTVSWYQQALGQGPQFIFQYYEEEERQRGNFPDRFSGHQFPNYSSELNVNALLLGDSALYLCASSGGMFYEQYFGPGTRLTVT.